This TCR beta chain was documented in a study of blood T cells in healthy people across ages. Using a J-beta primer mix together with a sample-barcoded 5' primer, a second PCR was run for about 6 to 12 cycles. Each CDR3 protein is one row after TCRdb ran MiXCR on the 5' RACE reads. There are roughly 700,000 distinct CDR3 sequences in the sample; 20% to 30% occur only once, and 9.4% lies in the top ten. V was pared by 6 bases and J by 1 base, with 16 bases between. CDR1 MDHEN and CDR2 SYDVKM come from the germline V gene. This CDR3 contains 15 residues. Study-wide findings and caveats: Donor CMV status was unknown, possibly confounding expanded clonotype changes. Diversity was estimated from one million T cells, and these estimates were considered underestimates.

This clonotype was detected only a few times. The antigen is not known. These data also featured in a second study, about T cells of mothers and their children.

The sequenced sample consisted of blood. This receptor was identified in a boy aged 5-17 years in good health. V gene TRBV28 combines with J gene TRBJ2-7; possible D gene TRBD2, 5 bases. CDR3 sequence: CASSFGEQSSYEQYF. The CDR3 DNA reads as TGTGCCAGCAGCTTCGGGGAGCAATCTTCCTACGAGCAGTACTTC.